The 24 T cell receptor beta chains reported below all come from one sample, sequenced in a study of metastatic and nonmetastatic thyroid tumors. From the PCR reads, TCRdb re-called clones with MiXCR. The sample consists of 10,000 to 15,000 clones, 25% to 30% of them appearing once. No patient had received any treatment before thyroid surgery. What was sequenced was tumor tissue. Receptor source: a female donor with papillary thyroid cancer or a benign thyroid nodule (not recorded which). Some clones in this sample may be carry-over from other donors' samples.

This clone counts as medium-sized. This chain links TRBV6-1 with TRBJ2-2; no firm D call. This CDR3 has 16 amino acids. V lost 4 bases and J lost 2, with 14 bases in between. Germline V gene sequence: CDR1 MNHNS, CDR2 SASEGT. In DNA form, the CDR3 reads TGTGCCAGCAGTGTAAGAGGTGGCGGAAACACCGGGGAGCTGTTTTTT. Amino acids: CASSVRGGGNTGELFF.

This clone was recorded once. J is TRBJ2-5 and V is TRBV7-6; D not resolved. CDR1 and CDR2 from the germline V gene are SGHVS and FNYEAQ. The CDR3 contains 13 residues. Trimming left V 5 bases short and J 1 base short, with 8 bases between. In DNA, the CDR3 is TGTGCCAGCAGCCCTCTCCGCCAAGAGACCCAGTACTTC. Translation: CASSPLRQETQYF.

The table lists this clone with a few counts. CDR3 residues: CASSIGQGTYNEQFF. CDR3 nucleotide sequence: TGTGCCAGTAGTATAGGGCAGGGCACCTACAATGAGCAGTTCTTC. V gene TRBV19 combines with J gene TRBJ2-1; TRBD1 might be the D (5 bases). The germline V gene encodes CDR1 LNHDA and CDR2 SQIVND (reference sequence). Trimming removed 1 base from V and 2 bases from J, with 9 bases in between. The CDR3 covers 15 residues.

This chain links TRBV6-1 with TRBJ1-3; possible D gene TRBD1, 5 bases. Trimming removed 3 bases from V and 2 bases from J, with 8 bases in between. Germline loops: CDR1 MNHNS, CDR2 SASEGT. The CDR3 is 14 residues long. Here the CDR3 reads CASSEQGTGNTIYF. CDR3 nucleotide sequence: TGTGCCAGCAGTGAGCAGGGCACTGGAAACACCATATATTTT.

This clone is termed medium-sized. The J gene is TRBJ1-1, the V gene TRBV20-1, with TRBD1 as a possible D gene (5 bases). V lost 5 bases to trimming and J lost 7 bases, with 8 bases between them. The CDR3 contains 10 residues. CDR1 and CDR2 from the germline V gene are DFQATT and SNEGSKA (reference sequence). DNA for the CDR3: TGCAGTGCTTGGACATATGAAGCTTTCTTT. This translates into CSAWTYEAFF.

CDR3 sequence: CATSDSYEQYF. CDR3 nucleotides: TGTGCCACCAGTGACTCGTACGAGCAGTACTTC. The rearrangement links TRBV24-1 to TRBJ2-7; the D is unclear. There are 11 residues in the CDR3. Per germline, CDR1 KGHDR and CDR2 SFDVKD. Trimming pared 4 bases from V and 4 bases from J, leaving 4 bases between.

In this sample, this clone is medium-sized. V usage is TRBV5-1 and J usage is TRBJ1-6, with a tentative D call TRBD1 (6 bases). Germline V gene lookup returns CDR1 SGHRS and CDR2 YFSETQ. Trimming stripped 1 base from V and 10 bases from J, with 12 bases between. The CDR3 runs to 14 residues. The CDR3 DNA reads TGCGCCAGCAGCTTGTGGGGGGCTGGATCACCCCTCCACTTT. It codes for CASSLWGAGSPLHF.

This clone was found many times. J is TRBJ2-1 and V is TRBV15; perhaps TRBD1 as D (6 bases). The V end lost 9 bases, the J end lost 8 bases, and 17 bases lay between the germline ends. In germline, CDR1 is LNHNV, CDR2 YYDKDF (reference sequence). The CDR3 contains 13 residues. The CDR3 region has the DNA TGTGCCACGGGGGCCGCCCCAAGGGATGAGCAGTTCTTC. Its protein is CATGAAPRDEQFF.

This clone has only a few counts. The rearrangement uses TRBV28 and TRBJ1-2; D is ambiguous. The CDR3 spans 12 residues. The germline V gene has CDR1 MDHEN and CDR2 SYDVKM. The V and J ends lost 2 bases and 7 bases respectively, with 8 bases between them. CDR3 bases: TGTGCCAGCAGTTTAATGGTGATTGGCTACACCTTC. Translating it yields CASSLMVIGYTF.

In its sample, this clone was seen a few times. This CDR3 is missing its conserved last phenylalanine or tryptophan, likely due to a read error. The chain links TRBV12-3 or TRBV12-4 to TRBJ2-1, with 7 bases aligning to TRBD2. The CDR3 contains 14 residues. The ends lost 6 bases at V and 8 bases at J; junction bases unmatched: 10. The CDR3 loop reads CASSLAEPSHEQFL. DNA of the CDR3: TGTGCCAGCAGCCTAGCGGAACCCTCCCATGAGCAGTTCCTC.

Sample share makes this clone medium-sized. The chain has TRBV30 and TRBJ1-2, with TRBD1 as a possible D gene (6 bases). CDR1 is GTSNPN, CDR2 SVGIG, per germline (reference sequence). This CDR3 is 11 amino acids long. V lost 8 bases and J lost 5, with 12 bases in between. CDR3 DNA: TGTGCCACCGACAGGTGGTATGGCTACACCTTC. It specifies CATDRWYGYTF.

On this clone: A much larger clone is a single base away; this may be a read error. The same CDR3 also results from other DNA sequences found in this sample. The CDR3 is CASSYRGQGSIEAFF. CDR3 DNA sequence: TGTGCCAGCAGTTACCGTGGACAGGGCAGTATCGAAGCTTTCTTT. This rearrangement joins TRBV28 to TRBJ1-1; 8 nucleotides align to TRBD1. Germline loops: CDR1 MDHEN, CDR2 SYDVKM. The CDR3 spans 15 residues. The ends lost 4 bases at V and 8 bases at J; junction bases unmatched: 12.

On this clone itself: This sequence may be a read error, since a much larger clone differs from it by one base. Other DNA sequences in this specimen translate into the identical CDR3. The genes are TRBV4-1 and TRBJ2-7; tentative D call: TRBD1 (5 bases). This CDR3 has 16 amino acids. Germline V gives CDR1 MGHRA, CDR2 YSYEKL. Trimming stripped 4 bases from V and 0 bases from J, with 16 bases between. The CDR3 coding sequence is TGCGCCAGCAGCCGCCCTGGACATGAAATCTCCTACGAGCAGTACTTC. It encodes CASSRPGHEISYEQYF.

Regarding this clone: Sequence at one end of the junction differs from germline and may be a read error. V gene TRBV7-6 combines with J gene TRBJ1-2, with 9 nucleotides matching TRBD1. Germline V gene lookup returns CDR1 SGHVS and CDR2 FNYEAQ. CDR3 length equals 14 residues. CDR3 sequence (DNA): TGTGCCAGCATCTTATCCGGACAGGGGTACGGCTACACCTTC. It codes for CASILSGQGYGYTF.

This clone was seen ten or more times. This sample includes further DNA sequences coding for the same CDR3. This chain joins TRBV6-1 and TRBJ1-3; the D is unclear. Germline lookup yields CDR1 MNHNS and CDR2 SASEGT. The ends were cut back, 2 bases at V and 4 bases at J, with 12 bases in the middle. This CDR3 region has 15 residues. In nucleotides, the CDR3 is TGTGCCAGCAGTGAATATTCGACCTCAGGAAACACCATATATTTT. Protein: CASSEYSTSGNTIYF.

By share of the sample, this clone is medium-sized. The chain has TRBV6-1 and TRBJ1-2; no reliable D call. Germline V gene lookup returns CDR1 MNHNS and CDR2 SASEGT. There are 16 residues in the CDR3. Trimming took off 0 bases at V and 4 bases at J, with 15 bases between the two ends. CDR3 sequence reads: CASSEAAAGGLYGYTF. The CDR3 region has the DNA TGTGCCAGCAGTGAAGCCGCCGCAGGAGGCCTCTATGGCTACACCTTC.

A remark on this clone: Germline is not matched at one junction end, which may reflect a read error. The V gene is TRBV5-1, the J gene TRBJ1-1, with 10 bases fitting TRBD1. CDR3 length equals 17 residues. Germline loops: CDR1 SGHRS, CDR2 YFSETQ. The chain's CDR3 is CASNLSGRDRGDTEAFF. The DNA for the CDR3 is TGCGCCAGCAACTTGTCCGGAAGGGACAGGGGAGACACTGAAGCTTTCTTT.

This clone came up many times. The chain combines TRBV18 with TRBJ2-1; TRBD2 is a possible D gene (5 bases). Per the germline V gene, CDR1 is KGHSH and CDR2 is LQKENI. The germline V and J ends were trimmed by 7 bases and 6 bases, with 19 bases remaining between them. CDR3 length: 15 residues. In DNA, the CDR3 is TGTGCCAGCTACCCACCTCGGGGAAGTGGCAATGAGCAGTTCTTC. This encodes CASYPPRGSGNEQFF.

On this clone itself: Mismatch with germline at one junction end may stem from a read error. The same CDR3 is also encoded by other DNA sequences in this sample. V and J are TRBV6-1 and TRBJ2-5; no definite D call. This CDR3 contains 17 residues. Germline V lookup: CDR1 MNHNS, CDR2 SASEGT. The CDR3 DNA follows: TGTGCCAGCAGTGAGCGCCTCTTGGCCGGTACCCAAGAGACACAGTACTTC. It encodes CASSERLLAGTQETQYF.

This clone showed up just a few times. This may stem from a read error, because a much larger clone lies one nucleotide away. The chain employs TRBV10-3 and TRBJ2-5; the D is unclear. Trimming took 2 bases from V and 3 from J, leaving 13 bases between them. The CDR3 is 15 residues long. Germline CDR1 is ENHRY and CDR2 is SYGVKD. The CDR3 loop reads CAISEPVPGEETQYF. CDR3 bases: TGTGCCATCAGTGAGCCGGTCCCCGGTGAAGAGACCCAGTACTTC.

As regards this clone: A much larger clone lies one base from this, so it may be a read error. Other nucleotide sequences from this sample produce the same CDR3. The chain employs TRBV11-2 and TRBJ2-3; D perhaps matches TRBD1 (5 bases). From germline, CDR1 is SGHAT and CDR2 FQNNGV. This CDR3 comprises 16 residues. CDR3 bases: TGTGCCAGCAGCTCCTCAAGGGGCCAACGCACAGATACGCAATATTTT. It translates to CASSSSRGQRTDTQYF.

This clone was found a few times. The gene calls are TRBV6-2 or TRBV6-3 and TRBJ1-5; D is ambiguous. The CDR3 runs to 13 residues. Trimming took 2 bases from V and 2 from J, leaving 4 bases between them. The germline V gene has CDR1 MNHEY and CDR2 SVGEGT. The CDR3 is CASSYRGNQPQHF. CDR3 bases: TGTGCCAGCAGTTACAGGGGCAATCAGCCCCAGCATTTT.

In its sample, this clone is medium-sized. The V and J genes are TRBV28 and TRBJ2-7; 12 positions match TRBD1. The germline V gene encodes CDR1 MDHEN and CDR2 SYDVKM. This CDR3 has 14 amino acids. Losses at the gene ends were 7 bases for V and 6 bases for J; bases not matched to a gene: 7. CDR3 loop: CASTLGTGGSEQYF. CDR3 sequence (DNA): TGTGCCAGCACCTTGGGGACAGGGGGCTCCGAGCAGTACTTC.

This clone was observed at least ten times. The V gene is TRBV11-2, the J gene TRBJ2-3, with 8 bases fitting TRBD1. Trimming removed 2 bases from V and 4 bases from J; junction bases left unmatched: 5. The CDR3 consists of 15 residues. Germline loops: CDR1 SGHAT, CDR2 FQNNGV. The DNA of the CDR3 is TGTGCCAGCAGCTTAATTACAGGGGGGTCAGATACGCAGTATTTT. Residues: CASSLITGGSDTQYF.